The rows below give T cell receptor beta chains drawn from one sample of a study of Ad26.COV2.S vaccination and SARS-CoV-2 variants. The table came from immunoSEQ multiplex PCR; TCRdb's copy has only in-frame clones and leaves some out. The repertoire holds fewer than 300,000 clones, with more than 70% as singletons. The source was peripheral blood, collected in a trial of Ad26.COV2.S vaccine versus placebo. These receptors originate from a person aged 18-65 years who received the Ad26.COV2.S COVID-19 vaccine or a placebo. Both conserved end residues are part of each CDR3. The D gene is left open where the match is weak. Clone size is given for some rows only: seen once, a few or many times, or a class if the clone is expanded.

J: TRBJ2-4
D: TRBD2
size: NA
V: TRBV5-4
CDR3: CASSTREREESRNIQYF
DNA: TGTGCCAGCAGCACTCGCGAGCGGGAGGAGTCGAGAAACATTCAGTACTTC

J: TRBJ2-7
D: NA
size: NA
V: TRBV27
CDR3: CASSWERGYEQYF
DNA: TGTGCCAGCAGTTGGGAGAGGGGTTACGAGCAGTACTTC

J: TRBJ1-1
D: NA
size: once
V: TRBV4-3
CDR3: CASSLNQGSNTEAFF
DNA: TGCGCCAGCAGCCTGAATCAGGGGTCGAACACTGAAGCTTTCTTT

J: TRBJ2-6
D: NA
size: NA
V: TRBV5-1
CDR3: CASSLRAPDQGNSGANVLTF
DNA: TGCGCCAGCAGCCTTCGTGCCCCGGATCAGGGAAACTCTGGGGCCAACGTCCTGACTTTC

J: TRBJ2-1
D: NA
size: NA
V: TRBV7-2
CDR3: CASGPGALDNEQFF
DNA: TGTGCCAGCGGGCCCGGCGCTTTGGACAATGAGCAGTTCTTC

J: TRBJ2-5
D: NA
size: NA
V: TRBV3-1/TRBV3-2
CDR3: CASSPPRSYQETQYF
DNA: TGTGCCAGCAGCCCCCCGCGAAGCTACCAAGAGACCCAGTACTTC

J: TRBJ1-1
D: NA
size: NA
V: TRBV18
CDR3: CASSPPDRRNTEAFF
DNA: TGTGCCAGCTCACCACCCGACAGGAGGAACACTGAAGCTTTCTTT

J: TRBJ2-5
D: TRBD2
size: NA
V: TRBV7-2
CDR3: CASSLDSGALGETQYF
DNA: TGTGCCAGCAGCTTAGACAGCGGGGCACTGGGCGAGACCCAGTACTTC

J: TRBJ1-2
D: NA
size: once
V: TRBV7-9
CDR3: CASSLDVPRGYTF
DNA: TGTGCCAGCAGCTTAGATGTGCCGAGGGGCTACACCTTC

J: TRBJ2-5
D: NA
size: NA
V: TRBV30
CDR3: CAWRSRWEWVQETQYF
DNA: TGTGCCTGGAGGAGTAGGTGGGAGTGGGTCCAAGAGACCCAGTACTTC

J: TRBJ1-3
D: NA
size: few
V: TRBV27
CDR3: CASSLTPEGRNTIYF
DNA: TGTGCCAGCAGTTTAACCCCAGAAGGGCGAAACACCATATATTTT

J: TRBJ2-1
D: TRBD2
size: NA
V: TRBV11-2
CDR3: CASSLIDSGGNEQFF
DNA: TGTGCCAGCAGCTTAATAGATAGCGGGGGTAATGAGCAGTTCTTC

J: TRBJ1-1
D: NA
size: NA
V: TRBV30
CDR3: CAWSTTGREAFF
DNA: TGTGCCTGGAGTACGACCGGCCGGGAAGCTTTCTTT

J: TRBJ1-5
D: NA
size: NA
V: TRBV7-2
CDR3: CASSLEGSLPQHF
DNA: TGTGCCAGCAGCTTAGAGGGTTCGTTGCCCCAGCATTTT

J: TRBJ2-1
D: NA
size: NA
V: TRBV5-1
CDR3: CASSFGRSNEQFF
DNA: TGCGCCAGCAGCTTCGGCAGGAGCAATGAGCAGTTCTTC

J: TRBJ2-6
D: NA
size: NA
V: TRBV11-2
CDR3: CASSLGHGANVLTF
DNA: TGTGCCAGCAGCTTAGGTCACGGGGCCAACGTCCTGACTTTC

J: TRBJ2-3
D: TRBD2
size: NA
V: TRBV11-1
CDR3: CASSPLGGAGDTQYF
DNA: TGTGCCAGCAGCCCCCTGGGGGGAGCGGGGGATACGCAGTATTTT

J: TRBJ2-3
D: NA
size: NA
V: TRBV5-8
CDR3: CASSLEGSRQYF
DNA: TGTGCCAGCAGCTTGGAAGGGTCGAGGCAGTATTTT

J: TRBJ1-5
D: NA
size: NA
V: TRBV19
CDR3: CASSSTVRQPQHF
DNA: TGTGCCAGTAGTTCGACAGTCCGCCAGCCCCAGCATTTT

J: TRBJ2-3
D: TRBD2
size: NA
V: TRBV19
CDR3: CASSPQKLGEGRYTQYF
DNA: TGTGCCAGTAGTCCCCAGAAATTGGGGGAGGGCCGGTATACGCAGTATTTT

J: TRBJ1-4
D: NA
size: NA
V: TRBV3-1/TRBV3-2
CDR3: CASSPWGGVREKLFF
DNA: TGTGCCAGCAGCCCTTGGGGAGGGGTTCGTGAAAAACTGTTTTTT

J: TRBJ2-7
D: NA
size: NA
V: TRBV6-5
CDR3: CASSYSFRANPYEQYF
DNA: TGTGCCAGCAGTTACTCGTTCAGGGCGAATCCCTACGAGCAGTACTTC

J: TRBJ2-4
D: NA
size: once
V: TRBV10-3
CDR3: CAISEPLAKNIQYF
DNA: TGTGCCATCAGTGAGCCCCTAGCCAAAAACATTCAGTACTTC

J: TRBJ2-2
D: NA
size: NA
V: TRBV5-1
CDR3: CASSRTELANTGELFF
DNA: TGCGCCAGCAGTCGCACAGAATTGGCGAACACCGGGGAGCTGTTTTTT

J: TRBJ1-1
D: NA
size: NA
V: TRBV10-3
CDR3: CAIRGDTTNTEAFF
DNA: TGTGCCATCAGAGGGGACACAACGAACACTGAAGCTTTCTTT

J: TRBJ1-1
D: NA
size: NA
V: TRBV3-1/TRBV3-2
CDR3: CASSLRQFTEAFF
DNA: TGTGCCAGCAGCCTACGACAGTTCACTGAAGCTTTCTTT

J: TRBJ2-2
D: NA
size: NA
V: TRBV10-3
CDR3: CAIADSKRAGELFF
DNA: TGTGCCATAGCGGACTCGAAAAGGGCCGGGGAGCTGTTTTTT

J: TRBJ2-7
D: NA
size: few
V: TRBV27
CDR3: CASSSTGGEQYF
DNA: TGTGCCAGCAGTTCGACAGGAGGCGAGCAGTACTTC

J: TRBJ1-3
D: NA
size: NA
V: TRBV4-1
CDR3: CASSQVDMGFVGNTIYF
DNA: TGCGCCAGCAGCCAAGTTGATATGGGGTTCGTTGGAAACACCATATATTTT

J: TRBJ1-2
D: NA
size: NA
V: TRBV7-6
CDR3: CASSRLGVAYGYTF
DNA: TGTGCCAGCAGCCGCCTGGGGGTGGCCTATGGCTACACCTTC

J: TRBJ1-2
D: NA
size: NA
V: TRBV27
CDR3: CASSFSRLDGYTF
DNA: TGTGCCAGCAGTTTCTCCCGGCTGGACGGCTACACCTTC

J: TRBJ2-3
D: NA
size: NA
V: TRBV6-6
CDR3: CASSFRAPSSTGPTDTQYF
DNA: TGTGCCAGCAGCTTCCGGGCCCCGTCCTCGACAGGCCCGACAGATACGCAGTATTTT

J: TRBJ2-4
D: NA
size: NA
V: TRBV5-5
CDR3: CASSLLWGGTGGRSQNIQYF
DNA: TGTGCCAGCAGCCTGCTCTGGGGAGGGACCGGGGGGCGCTCCCAAAACATTCAGTACTTC

J: TRBJ2-5
D: NA
size: NA
V: TRBV11-1
CDR3: CASSPKGHTQETQYF
DNA: TGTGCCAGCAGCCCAAAGGGACATACCCAAGAGACCCAGTACTTC

J: TRBJ2-2
D: TRBD2
size: NA
V: TRBV11-3
CDR3: CASSPIAGNNTGELFF
DNA: TGTGCCAGCAGCCCCATAGCGGGGAATAACACCGGGGAGCTGTTTTTT

J: TRBJ2-3
D: NA
size: NA
V: TRBV5-1
CDR3: CASSLVGVSTDTQYF
DNA: TGCGCCAGCAGCTTGGTGGGTGTTAGCACAGATACGCAGTATTTT